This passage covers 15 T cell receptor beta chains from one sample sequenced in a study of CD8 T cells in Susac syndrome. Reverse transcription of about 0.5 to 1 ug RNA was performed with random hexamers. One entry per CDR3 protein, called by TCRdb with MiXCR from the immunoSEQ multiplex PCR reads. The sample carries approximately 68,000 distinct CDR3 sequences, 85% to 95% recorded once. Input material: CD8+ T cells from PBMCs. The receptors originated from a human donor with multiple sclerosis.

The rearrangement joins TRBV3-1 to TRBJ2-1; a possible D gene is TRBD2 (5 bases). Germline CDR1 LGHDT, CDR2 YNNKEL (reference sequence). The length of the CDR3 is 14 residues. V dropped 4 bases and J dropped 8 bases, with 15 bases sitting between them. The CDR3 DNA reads TGTGCCAGCAGCCGGGAACAGCGGTACGATGAGCAGTTCTTC. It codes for CASSREQRYDEQFF.

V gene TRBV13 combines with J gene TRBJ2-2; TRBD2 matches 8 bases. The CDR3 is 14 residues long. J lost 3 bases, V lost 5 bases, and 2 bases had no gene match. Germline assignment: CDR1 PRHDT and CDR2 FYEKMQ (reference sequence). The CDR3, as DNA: TGTGCCAGCAGCGGGACTAGTGACACCGGGGAGCTGTTTTTT. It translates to CASSGTSDTGELFF.

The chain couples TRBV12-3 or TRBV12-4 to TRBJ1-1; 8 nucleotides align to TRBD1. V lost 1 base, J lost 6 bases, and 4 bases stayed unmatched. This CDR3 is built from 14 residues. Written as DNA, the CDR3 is TGTGCCAGCAGTTTAGGCAGGGGGCTTGCTGAAGCTTTCTTT. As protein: CASSLGRGLAEAFF.

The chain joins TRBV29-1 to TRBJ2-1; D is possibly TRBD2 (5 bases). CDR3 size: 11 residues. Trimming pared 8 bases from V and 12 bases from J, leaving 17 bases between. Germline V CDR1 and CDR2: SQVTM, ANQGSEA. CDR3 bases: TGCAGCCCGATTCTAAGCGGTTCGCAGTTCTTC. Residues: CSPILSGSQFF.

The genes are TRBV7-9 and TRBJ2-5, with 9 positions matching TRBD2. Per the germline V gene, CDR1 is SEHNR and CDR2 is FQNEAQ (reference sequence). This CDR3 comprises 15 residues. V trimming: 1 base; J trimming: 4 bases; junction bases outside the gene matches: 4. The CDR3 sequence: CASSLVAGVGETQYF. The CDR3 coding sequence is TGTGCCAGCAGCTTAGTAGCGGGAGTTGGAGAGACCCAGTACTTC. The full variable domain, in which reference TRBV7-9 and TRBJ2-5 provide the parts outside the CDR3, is DTGVSQNPRHKITKRGQNVTFRCDPISEHNRLYWYRQTLGQGPEFLTYFQNEAQLEKSRLLSDRFSAERPKGSFSTLEIQRTEQGDSAMYLCASSLVAGVGETQYFGPGTRLLVL.

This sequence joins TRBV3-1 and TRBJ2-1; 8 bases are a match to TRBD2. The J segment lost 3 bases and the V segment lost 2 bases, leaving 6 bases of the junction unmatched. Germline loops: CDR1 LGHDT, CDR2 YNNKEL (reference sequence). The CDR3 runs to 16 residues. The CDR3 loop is CASSQPTLAVYNEQFF. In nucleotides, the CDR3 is TGTGCCAGCAGCCAACCTACACTAGCGGTCTACAATGAGCAGTTCTTC.

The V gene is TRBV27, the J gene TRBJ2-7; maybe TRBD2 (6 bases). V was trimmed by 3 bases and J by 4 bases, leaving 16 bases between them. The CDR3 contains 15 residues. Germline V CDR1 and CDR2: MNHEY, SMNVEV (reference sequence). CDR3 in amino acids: CASSFRDSPGYEQYF. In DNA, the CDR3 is TGTGCCAGCAGTTTCCGGGACTCCCCTGGGTACGAGCAGTACTTC.

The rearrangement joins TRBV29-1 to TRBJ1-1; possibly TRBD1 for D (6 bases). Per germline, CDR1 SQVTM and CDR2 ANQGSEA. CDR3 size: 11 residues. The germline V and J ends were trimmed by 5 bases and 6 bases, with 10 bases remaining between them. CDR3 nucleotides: TGCAGCGTTCACAGGGCCGCTGAAGCTTTCTTT. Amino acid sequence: CSVHRAAEAFF.

This CDR3 reads CASRQDSRSTDTQYF. The CDR3 DNA reads TGTGCCAGCAGACAGGACAGCAGAAGCACAGATACGCAGTATTTT. The chain links TRBV2 to TRBJ2-3; TRBD1 is a possible D gene (6 bases). V was clipped by 6 bases and J by 0 bases, with 13 bases between them. This CDR3 is 15 amino acids long. Germline V CDR1 and CDR2: SNHLY, FYNNEI.

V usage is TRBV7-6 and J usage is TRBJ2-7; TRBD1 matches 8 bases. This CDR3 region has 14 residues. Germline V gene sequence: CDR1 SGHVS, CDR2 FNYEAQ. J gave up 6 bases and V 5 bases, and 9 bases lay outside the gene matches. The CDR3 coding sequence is TGTGCCAGCAGCCCTGACAGGGGTGGGCTCGAGCAGTACTTC. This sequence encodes CASSPDRGGLEQYF.

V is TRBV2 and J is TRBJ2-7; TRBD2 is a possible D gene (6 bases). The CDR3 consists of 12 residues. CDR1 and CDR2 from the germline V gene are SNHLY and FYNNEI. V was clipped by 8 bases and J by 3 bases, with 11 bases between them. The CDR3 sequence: CASEEGIYEQYF. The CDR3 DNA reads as TGTGCCAGCGAGGAGGGGATCTACGAGCAGTACTTC.

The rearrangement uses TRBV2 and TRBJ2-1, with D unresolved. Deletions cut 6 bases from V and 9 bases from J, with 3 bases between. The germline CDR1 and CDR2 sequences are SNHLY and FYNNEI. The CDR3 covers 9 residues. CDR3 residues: CASRAEQFF. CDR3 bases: TGTGCCAGCAGGGCTGAGCAGTTCTTC.

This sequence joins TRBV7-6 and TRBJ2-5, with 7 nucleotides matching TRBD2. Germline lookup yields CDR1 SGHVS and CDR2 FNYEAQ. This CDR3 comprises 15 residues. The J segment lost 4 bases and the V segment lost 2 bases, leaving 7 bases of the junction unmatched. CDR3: CASSLTLGEGETQYF. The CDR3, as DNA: TGTGCCAGCAGCTTAACTTTGGGGGAGGGAGAGACCCAGTACTTC.

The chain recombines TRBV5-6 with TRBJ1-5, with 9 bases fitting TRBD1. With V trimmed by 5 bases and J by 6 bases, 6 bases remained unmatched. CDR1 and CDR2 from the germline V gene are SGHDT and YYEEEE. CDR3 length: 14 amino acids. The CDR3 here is CASRQGAGGQPQHF. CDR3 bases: TGTGCCAGCAGACAGGGGGCGGGGGGTCAGCCCCAGCATTTT.

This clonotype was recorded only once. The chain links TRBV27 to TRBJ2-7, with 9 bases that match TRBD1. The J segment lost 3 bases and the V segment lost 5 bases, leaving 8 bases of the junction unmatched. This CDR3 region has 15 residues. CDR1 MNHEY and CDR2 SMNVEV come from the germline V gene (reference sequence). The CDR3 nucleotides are TGTGCCAGCAGTCCCGGGACAGGGACGAACTACGAGCAGTACTTC. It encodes CASSPGTGTNYEQYF.